The text below deals with one T cell receptor (beta chain). The entry originates in a study of cytomegalovirus exposure and HLA in healthy donors. Germline V lookup: CDR1 MDHEN, CDR2 SYDVKM. V shed 5 bases, J shed 4 bases, and the junction held 10 bases outside the gene matches. CDR3 length: 16 residues. The study ran its PCR with 60 Vbeta and 13 Jbeta primers. Only in-frame clones appear in the TCRdb table, and some are missing; sequencing was by immunoSEQ multiplex PCR. This table has some 120,000 clones, less than 85% appearing once. What was sequenced was PBMCs. The rearrangement joins TRBV28 to TRBJ1-5, with 8 positions matching TRBD1. This receptor was obtained from a man aged 35-49 years in good health and CMV-seronegative. The CDR3 DNA follows: TGTGCCAGCAGTCAAGTTACAGGGGGTAGGAATCAGCCCCAGCATTTT. Its translation is CASSQVTGGRNQPQHF.